The clone carrying this T cell receptor beta chain was observed at least ten times. V dropped 5 bases and J dropped 6 bases, with 9 bases sitting between them. The CDR3 totals 12 residues. These data come from a study of patients and donors after allogeneic stem cell transplantation. TCRdb recomputed calls from the RT-PCR reads with MiXCR, one row per CDR3 protein. The data hold roughly 940,000 distinct CDR3 sequences, with approximately 19% observed a single time. This rearrangement joins TRBV12-3 or TRBV12-4 to TRBJ2-3; D remains ambiguous. Input material: blood, either unsorted or a sorted T cell fraction (not recorded which). This clonotype was obtained from a human donor who was either an allogeneic HSCT recipient or a stem cell or donor lymphocyte infusion donor (not recorded which). It is not recorded whose cells these are; they may come from a transplant donor. CDR3: CASSDNTDTQYF. The DNA of the CDR3 is TGTGCCAGCAGTGATAACACTGATACGCAGTATTTT.